The following is a T cell receptor (beta chain) sequence with its context. Its specificity is not known. Stated time point: baseline, week 1 (first vaccination visit). As for treatment: pre-vaccination baseline after standard-of-care therapy. The data stem from a study of a mutant IDH1 vaccine in newly diagnosed glioma. On the study more broadly: Most patients had received both radiotherapy and temozolomide, the prior options being radiotherapy, temozolomide, or both. Study-level results: Vaccine-induced immune responses were detected in around 93% of patients.

The protocol was immunoSEQ multiplex PCR, while the TCRdb copy is restricted to in-frame clones and leaves out a portion. The table includes over 45,000 clones, around 92% detected once. CDR1 SGHDT and CDR2 YYEEEE come from the germline V gene. The CDR3 runs 13 residues. V was clipped by 4 bases and J by 4 bases, with 6 bases between them. The sequenced sample was PBMCs, obtained from a glioma patient treated with radiotherapy, temozolomide or both. This chain connects TRBV5-6 to TRBJ2-6; D not certain. This sequence originates from a middle-aged man with glioma. The CDR3, as DNA: TGTGCCAGCAGCCTTTCCGGGGCCAACGTCCTGACTTTC. It translates to CASSLSGANVLTF.